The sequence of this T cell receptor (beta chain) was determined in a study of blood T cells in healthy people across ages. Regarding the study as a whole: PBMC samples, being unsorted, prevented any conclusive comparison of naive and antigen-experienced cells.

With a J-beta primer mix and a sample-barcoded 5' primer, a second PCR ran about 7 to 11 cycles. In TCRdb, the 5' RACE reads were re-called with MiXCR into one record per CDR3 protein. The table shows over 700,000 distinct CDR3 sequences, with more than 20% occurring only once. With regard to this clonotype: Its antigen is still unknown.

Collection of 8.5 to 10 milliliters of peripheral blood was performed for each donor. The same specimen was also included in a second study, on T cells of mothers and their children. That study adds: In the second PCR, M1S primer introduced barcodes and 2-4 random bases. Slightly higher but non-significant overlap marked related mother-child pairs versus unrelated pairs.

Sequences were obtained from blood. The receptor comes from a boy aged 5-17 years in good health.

CDR3 DNA: TGCAGTGCTGAGGTGGGAATTGCGCTTTTGAACACTGAAGCTTTCTTT. Amino acids: CSAEVGIALLNTEAFF. The rearrangement uses TRBV20-1 and TRBJ1-1; D not resolved. The CDR3 extends over 16 amino acids. V dropped 5 bases and J dropped 0 bases, with 19 bases sitting between them. Looked up from germline, CDR1 is DFQATT and CDR2 is SNEGSKA (reference sequence).